A single sample is the source of the 18 T cell receptor beta chains below, sequenced in a study of blood T cell repertoires in COVID-19. Assay: immunoSEQ multiplex PCR; the TCRdb copy retains only in-frame clones and omits some. The sample carries 240,000 or so clones, around nine tenths recorded once. The sequenced sample consisted of peripheral blood. The receptors shown here come from an older woman with active or convalescent COVID-19.

The genes are TRBV11-2 and TRBJ1-2, with 8 positions matching TRBD1. The CDR3 has 18 amino acids. Germline V lookup: CDR1 SGHAT, CDR2 FQNNGV. With V trimmed by 4 bases and J by 4 bases, 17 bases remained unmatched. The CDR3 protein is CASSSVRTGNRRIYGYTF. In DNA, the CDR3 is TGTGCCAGCAGCTCAGTCAGGACAGGGAATCGTAGGATCTATGGCTACACCTTC.

This chain connects TRBV19 to TRBJ2-4; TRBD1 agrees at 7 bases. The V and J ends lost 8 bases and 9 bases, in that order; junction bases with no gene match: 13. The CDR3 length is 14 residues. Germline CDR1 LNHDA, CDR2 SQIVND (reference sequence). The CDR3 here is CASLDRSQSVIQYF. In DNA, the CDR3 is TGTGCCAGTTTGGACAGGTCTCAGTCGGTCATTCAGTACTTC.

The chain has TRBV12-5 and TRBJ1-4; D gene ambiguous. The CDR3 loop spans 13 amino acids. Deletions cut 6 bases from V and 7 bases from J, with 12 bases between. Per germline, CDR1 LGHNT and CDR2 FRNRAP. The CDR3 DNA reads as TGTGCTAGTGGCCTACTATTGGGTGAAAAACTGTTTTTT. Protein: CASGLLLGEKLFF.

V gene TRBV2 combines with J gene TRBJ2-5, with 9 bases that match TRBD1. Germline CDR1 reads SNHLY; CDR2 reads FYNNEI. The V gene end was trimmed by 6 bases and the J gene end by 3 bases; junction bases not matched to a gene: 2. The CDR3 contains 13 residues. CDR3 region: CASSGDREETQYF. The CDR3 nucleotides read TGTGCCAGCAGCGGGGACAGGGAAGAGACCCAGTACTTC.

This clone was observed once. The CDR3 region has the DNA TGTGCCAGCAGGACCACAGGAGAAGGCTACACCTTC. As protein: CASRTTGEGYTF. V is TRBV12-3 or TRBV12-4 and J is TRBJ1-2, with D perhaps matching TRBD1 (5 bases). V lost 6 bases to trimming and J lost 8 bases, with 13 bases between them. This CDR3 is built from 12 residues.

The rearrangement joins TRBV6-2 or TRBV6-3 to TRBJ2-1, with D hard to call. V was trimmed by 5 bases and J by 7 bases, leaving 9 bases between them. The CDR3 sequence is 12 residues long. Germline lookup yields CDR1 MNHEY and CDR2 SVGEGT. CDR3 sequence: CASSPLANEQFF. The CDR3 nucleotides read TGTGCCAGCAGTCCCCTCGCGAATGAGCAGTTCTTC.

The V call is TRBV7-8, the J call TRBJ2-1, with D tentatively TRBD1 (6 bases). Germline assignment: CDR1 SGHVS and CDR2 FQNEAQ. The CDR3 loop spans 16 amino acids. V lost 4 bases to trimming and J lost 7 bases, with 20 bases between them. As DNA, the CDR3 is TGTGCCAGCAGCTCCCGGCAGGGGAGTTTGGTAAATGAGCAGTTCTTC. Its protein is CASSSRQGSLVNEQFF. The variable domain in full, with the rest retrieved from reference TRBV7-8 and TRBJ2-1, is GAGVSQSPRYKVAKRGQDVALRCDPISGHVSLFWYQQALGQGPEFLTYFQNEAQLDKSGLPSDRFFAERPEGSVSTLKIQRTQQEDSAVYLCASSSRQGSLVNEQFFGPGTRLTVL.

This CDR3 is CASSYAGAAEAFF. The CDR3 nucleotides are TGTGCCAGCAGTTACGCAGGGGCAGCCGAAGCTTTCTTT. This rearrangement joins TRBV6-5 to TRBJ1-1; D might be TRBD1 (6 bases). Per the germline V gene, CDR1 is MNHEY and CDR2 is SVGAGI. CDR3 length: 13 amino acids. Between the trimmed V and J ends, which lost 2 bases and 8 bases, there was a span of 12 bases.

This chain links TRBV7-3 with TRBJ2-2, with D perhaps TRBD2 (5 bases). Germline CDR1 SGHTA, CDR2 FQGTGA. Deletions cut 2 bases from V and 6 bases from J, with 10 bases between. The length of the CDR3 is 14 residues. CDR3 nucleotide sequence: TGTGCCAGCAGCTTAGTCAGAGGGCCCGGGGAGCTGTTTTTT. Residues: CASSLVRGPGELFF.

This chain joins TRBV7-6 and TRBJ1-6; D not certain. The CDR3 sequence is 16 residues long. With 1 base removed from V and 6 bases from J, the gap between germline ends came to 13 bases. CDR1 and CDR2 (germline): SGHVS, FNYEAQ. CDR3 region: CASSLGTRTTNSPLHF. CDR3 DNA sequence: TGTGCCAGCAGCTTAGGGACCAGGACTACTAATTCACCCCTCCACTTT.

This CDR3 is CASSNSGLNEKLFF. The CDR3 nucleotides are TGTGCCAGCAGCAACAGTGGGCTTAATGAAAAACTGTTTTTT. V gene TRBV5-6 combines with J gene TRBJ1-4; D remains ambiguous. There are 14 residues in the CDR3. Germline V CDR1 and CDR2: SGHDT, YYEEEE. V was trimmed by 4 bases and J by 4 bases, leaving 11 bases between them.

The chain joins TRBV29-1 to TRBJ2-7; TRBD1 matches at 8 bases. V shed 7 bases and J 0 bases; nucleotides not matched to a gene: 14. The V gene's germline CDR1 is SQVTM and CDR2 ANQGSEA. The CDR3 covers 16 residues. This CDR3 reads CSAKEKGTGASYEQYF. CDR3 bases: TGCAGCGCCAAAGAGAAGGGGACAGGAGCCTCCTACGAGCAGTACTTC.

This chain uses TRBV6-6 with TRBJ1-2; 11 bases fit TRBD1. The CDR3 sequence is 15 residues long. The V segment lost 6 bases and the J segment 7 bases; nucleotides outside the gene matches: 10. Germline-derived CDR1 and CDR2 are MNHNY and SVGAGI (reference sequence). This CDR3 is CASSPGQGALSGYTF. Written as DNA, the CDR3 is TGTGCCAGCAGCCCCGGACAGGGGGCGCTGTCTGGCTACACCTTC.

This clone is a singleton in its sample. V and J are TRBV29-1 and TRBJ1-1, with 7 bases fitting TRBD1. This CDR3 has 14 residues. Germline V lookup: CDR1 SQVTM, CDR2 ANQGSEA. Germline trimming cut 7 bases from V and 7 bases from J; bases unmatched to any gene: 15. The CDR3 DNA reads TGCAGCGCTACGACCGGGACAGATTTGAGTGAAGCTTTCTTT. This codes for CSATTGTDLSEAFF.

The gene calls are TRBV7-2 and TRBJ2-7; 9 bases match TRBD1. This CDR3 has 15 residues. Trimming took 5 bases from V and 4 from J; bases not matched to a gene: 9. Germline CDR1 is SGHTA and CDR2 is FQGNSA. As DNA, the CDR3 is TGTGCCAGCAGCCTACGGGTAGGACAGGGGTACGAGCAGTACTTC. The encoded protein is CASSLRVGQGYEQYF.

The chain couples TRBV19 to TRBJ2-5; D not certain. The V and J ends lost 4 bases and 5 bases respectively, with 5 bases between them. CDR3 size: 11 residues. CDR1 and CDR2 from the germline V gene are LNHDA and SQIVND (reference sequence). CDR3 DNA sequence: TGTGCCAGTAGTAATCGGGAGACCCAGTACTTC. Its protein product is CASSNRETQYF.

The V and J genes are TRBV7-2 and TRBJ2-2; 10 bases align to TRBD2. The CDR3 sequence is 18 residues long. Germline V lookup: CDR1 SGHTA, CDR2 FQGNSA. The V gene end was trimmed by 0 bases and the J gene end by 2 bases; junction bases not matched to a gene: 6. CDR3 residues: CASSLAHLAGANTGELFF. CDR3 nucleotides: TGTGCCAGCAGCTTAGCTCACCTAGCGGGGGCAAACACCGGGGAGCTGTTTTTT.

The rearrangement uses TRBV27 and TRBJ1-2; possible D gene TRBD1, 5 bases. V lost 1 base, J lost 2 bases, and 14 bases lay in between. CDR3 length equals 16 residues. CDR1 is MNHEY, CDR2 SMNVEV, per germline (reference sequence). CDR3 sequence: CASSLWGDTSNYGYTF. The CDR3, as DNA: TGTGCCAGCAGTTTATGGGGCGACACATCGAACTATGGCTACACCTTC.